This T cell receptor (beta chain) was retrieved from a study of read filtering for tumor transcriptome and immune sequencing. Study-level background: By R-ISS, stages I, II and III held roughly 8, 16 and 7 patients. Findings and limits, study-wide: Even smaller IR-seq throughput identified most shared clonotypes. The sorted CD138-negative fraction was a mixed bone marrow immune population, not purified T cells. Approximately 82% of IR-seq clonotypes had a single read, yet these held 3.5% to 4.5% of reads.

The library was built from around 0.4 ug RNA with molecular barcoded adaptors for alpha/delta and beta/gamma chains. TCRdb called the reads again in MiXCR, with one record for every CDR3 protein. The profile shows 62,000 or so distinct CDR3 sequences, around 13% of them singletons. This clonotype appeared many times. Its specificity is not known. Sequenced sample: a population of CD138-negative cells sorted from bone marrow. This receptor was identified in a donor older than 35 with multiple myeloma.

DNA for the CDR3: TGTGCCAGCAGTTCCCCGGGACTAGCGGTCAATGAGCAGTTCTTC. This codes for CASSSPGLAVNEQFF. The gene calls are TRBV6-5 and TRBJ2-1, with 11 bases identical to TRBD2. The CDR3 loop spans 15 amino acids. V dropped 4 bases and J dropped 6; count of bases not matched to a gene: 5. Germline V lookup: CDR1 MNHEY, CDR2 SVGAGI.